This entry concerns a single T cell receptor beta chain. Antigen specificity is unknown. The record originates from a study of cytomegalovirus exposure and HLA in healthy donors. Study-level results: In a later analysis, approximately 18,000 TCR beta sequences were associated with HLA alleles at 0.05 false discovery rate. Reported findings show TCR beta sequences accurately forecast HLA-A and HLA-B alleles in most subjects.

The PCR used 60 Vbeta and 13 Jbeta primers. Clones were read by immunoSEQ multiplex PCR, and TCRdb kept only the in-frame ones, dropping some. The table has 200,000 to 250,000 clones, approximately 78% seen once. This receptor was taken from a man under 40 in good health and CMV-seronegative. The sample comprised PBMCs.

CDR3 amino acids: CSVEMVQGAPNYGYTF. Written as DNA, the CDR3 is TGCAGCGTTGAAATGGTACAGGGGGCCCCCAACTATGGCTACACCTTC. The rearrangement uses TRBV29-1 and TRBJ1-2; TRBD1 agrees at 9 bases. The trim removed 2 bases at V and 2 bases at J, leaving 9 bases unmatched. Germline-derived CDR1 and CDR2 are SQVTM and ANQGSEA. This CDR3 comprises 16 residues.